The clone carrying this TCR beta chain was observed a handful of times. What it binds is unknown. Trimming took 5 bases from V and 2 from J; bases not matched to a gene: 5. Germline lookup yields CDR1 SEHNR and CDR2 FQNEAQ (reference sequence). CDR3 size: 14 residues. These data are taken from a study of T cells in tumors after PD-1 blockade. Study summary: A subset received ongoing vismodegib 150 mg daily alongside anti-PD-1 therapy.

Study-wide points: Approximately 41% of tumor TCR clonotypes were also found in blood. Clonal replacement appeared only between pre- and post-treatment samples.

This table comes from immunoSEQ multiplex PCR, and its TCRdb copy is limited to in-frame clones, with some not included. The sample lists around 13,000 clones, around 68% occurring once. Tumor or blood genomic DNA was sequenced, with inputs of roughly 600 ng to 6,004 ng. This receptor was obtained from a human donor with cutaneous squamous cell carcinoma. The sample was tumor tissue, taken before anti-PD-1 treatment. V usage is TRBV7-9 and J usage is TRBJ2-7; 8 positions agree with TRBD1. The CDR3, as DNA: TGTGCCAGCAGCCGGACAGGGAGAACCTACGAGCAGTACTTC. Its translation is CASSRTGRTYEQYF.